Described below is a single T cell receptor (beta chain) sequence and its context. The antigen is unknown. The time point is: pre-treatment sample, taken before nivolumab and TIL therapy. The entry originates in a study of TIL therapy for anti-PD-1-resistant metastatic lung cancer. Whole-study context: Most patients had lung adenocarcinoma. Study-level results: Treatment-naive, never-smoker and oncogene-addicted patients were overrepresented in this highly selected cohort.

This was the immunoSEQ v3 assay. Each library reached 1.5 million to 2.5 million read pairs, or about 5-6.5 million at deep level. The table came from immunoSEQ multiplex PCR; TCRdb's copy has only in-frame clones and leaves some out. The sample holds tens of thousands of clones, approximately 79% seen once. V was clipped by 4 bases and J by 8 bases; unmatched bases: 14. Germline loops: CDR1 SGHRS, CDR2 YFSETQ. This CDR3 spans 15 amino acids. The sequencing here drew on blood, taken at baseline. The rearrangement uses TRBV5-1 and TRBJ1-1; TRBD1 agrees at 7 bases. The receptor comes from an older man with non-small cell lung cancer. The CDR3 spells CASSPSGTASLEAFF. Here the CDR3 DNA reads TGCGCCAGCAGCCCCTCCGGGACAGCCTCTCTGGAAGCTTTCTTT.